These 10 T cell receptor beta chains came from one sample sequenced in a study of monozygotic twins with inflammatory bowel disease (dated by TCRdb to about 2019). Library preparation was by 5' RACE. Instrument on record: Illumina HiSeq 2500. The reads were reprocessed in TCRdb, with one entry per CDR3 protein sequence and no accompanying DNA. This sample's table carries roughly 320,000 distinct CDR3 sequences. Approximately 5.9% of the sample belongs to the ten largest clones. The sample comprised blood. The receptors were gathered from a human donor with ulcerative colitis or Crohn's disease, or a healthy co-twin of an affected twin (not recorded which).

V gene TRBV5-4 combines with J gene TRBJ2-5. The germline gives CDR1 SGHNT, CDR2 YYREEE (reference sequence). The CDR3 runs 13 residues. The CDR3 reads CASSLRQRETQYF. The full variable domain, its missing parts supplied by reference TRBV5-4 and TRBJ2-5, is ETGVTQSPTHLIKTRGQQVTLRCSSQSGHNTVSWYQQALGQGPQFIFQYYREEENGRGNFPPRFSGLQFPNYSSELNVNALELDDSALYLCASSLRQRETQYFGPGTRLLVL.

The chain uses TRBV11-2 and TRBJ2-3; there is no DNA to check the TCRdb D call of TRBD2. The germline V gene encodes CDR1 SGHAT and CDR2 FQNNGV. This CDR3 comprises 18 residues. The CDR3: CASSLPRTSGGNTDTQYF.

CDR3 amino acids: CASSGNYRRGELFF. V and J are TRBV13 and TRBJ2-2; there is no DNA to check the TCRdb D call of TRBD2. The CDR3 has 14 residues. Germline CDR1 reads PRHDT; CDR2 reads FYEKMQ (reference sequence).

The V call is TRBV14, the J call TRBJ1-2; as DNA is missing, the TRBD1 call by TCRdb cannot be tested. Germline V gives CDR1 SGHDN, CDR2 FVKESK. CDR3 length: 13 residues. CDR3 loop: CASSRDRMDGYTF.

The chain joins TRBV4-3 to TRBJ2-7. Looked up from germline, CDR1 is LGHNA and CDR2 is YSLEER. The CDR3 spans 15 residues. This CDR3 reads CASSQDWQGVHEQYF.

The chain couples TRBV6-1 to TRBJ1-2. The CDR3 extends over 18 amino acids. The germline gives CDR1 MNHNS, CDR2 SASEGT. CDR3: CASSGKGVREDSSYGYTF.

This rearrangement joins TRBV12-3 or TRBV12-4 to TRBJ1-5; TCRdb's D call, TRBD1, is unchecked because there is no DNA. CDR3 length: 15 amino acids. CDR3: CASRIRGIGNQPQHF.

The chain joins TRBV12-3 or TRBV12-4 to TRBJ2-6; TCRdb returns TRBD1, unconfirmable since there is no DNA. The CDR3 contains 17 residues. The CDR3 here is CASSPQGTSSGANVLTF.

The chain combines TRBV7-9 with TRBJ2-7; TCRdb outputs TRBD2, but without DNA this stays unchecked. There are 14 residues in the CDR3. From germline, CDR1 is SEHNR and CDR2 FQNEAQ (reference sequence). The CDR3 spells CASSSEAGVSEQYF.

The gene calls are TRBV20-1 and TRBJ2-7; TCRdb proposes TRBD2, but this gene call is untestable without DNA. This CDR3 spans 14 amino acids. CDR1 DFQATT and CDR2 SNEGSKA come from the germline V gene (reference sequence). The chain's CDR3 is CSARGAGIYYEQYF.